The entry that follows covers one T cell receptor (beta chain) sequence. What it binds is not known. The data are from a study of blood T cells in healthy people across ages. This CDR3 contains 13 residues. With 3 bases removed from V and 13 bases from J, the gap between germline ends came to 21 bases. The V gene's germline CDR1 is GTSNPN and CDR2 SVGIG (reference sequence). Regarding the study as a whole: TCR beta diversity tracked closely with naive T cell percentage.

With a J-beta primer mix and a sample-barcoded 5' primer, a second PCR ran 7 to 11 cycles. Template switching added a 12-random-nucleotide identifier to every cDNA molecule. A single record per CDR3 protein comes from TCRdb applying MiXCR to the 5' RACE reads. Here the sample spans over a million distinct CDR3 sequences, approximately 42% being singletons. V gene TRBV30 combines with J gene TRBJ1-1; TRBD1 might be the D (5 bases). The source of this sequence is a woman under 30 in good health. The material sequenced was blood. The DNA of the CDR3 is TGTGCCTGGAGCCCGGGACCCGCGCTGAAGCTTTTCTTT. This codes for CAWSPGPALKLFF.